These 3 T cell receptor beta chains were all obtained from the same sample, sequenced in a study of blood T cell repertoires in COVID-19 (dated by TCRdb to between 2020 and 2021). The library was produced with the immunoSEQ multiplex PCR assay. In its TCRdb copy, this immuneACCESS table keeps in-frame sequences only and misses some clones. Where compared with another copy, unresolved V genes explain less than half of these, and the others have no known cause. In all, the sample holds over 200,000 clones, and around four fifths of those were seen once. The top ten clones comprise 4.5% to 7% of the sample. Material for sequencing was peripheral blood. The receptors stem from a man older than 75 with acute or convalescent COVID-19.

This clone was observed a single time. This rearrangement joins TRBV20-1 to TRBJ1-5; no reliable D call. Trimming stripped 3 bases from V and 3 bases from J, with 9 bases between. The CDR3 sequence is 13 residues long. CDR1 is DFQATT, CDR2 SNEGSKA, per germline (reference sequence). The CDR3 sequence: CSASSPVNQPQHF. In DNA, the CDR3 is TGCAGTGCTAGTTCTCCGGTCAATCAGCCCCAGCATTTT.

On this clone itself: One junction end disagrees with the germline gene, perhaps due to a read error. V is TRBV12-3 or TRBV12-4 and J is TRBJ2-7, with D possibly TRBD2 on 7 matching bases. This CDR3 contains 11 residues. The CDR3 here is CASSLGGARNF. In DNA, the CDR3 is TGTGCCAGCAGTTTGGGGGGGGCCCGCAACTTC.

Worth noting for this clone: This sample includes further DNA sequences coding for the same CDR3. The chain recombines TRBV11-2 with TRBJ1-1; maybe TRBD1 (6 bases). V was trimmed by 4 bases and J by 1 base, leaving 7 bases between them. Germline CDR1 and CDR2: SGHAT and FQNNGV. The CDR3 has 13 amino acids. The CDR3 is CASSSDRNTEAFF. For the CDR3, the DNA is TGTGCCAGCAGCTCGGACAGGAACACTGAAGCTTTCTTT.